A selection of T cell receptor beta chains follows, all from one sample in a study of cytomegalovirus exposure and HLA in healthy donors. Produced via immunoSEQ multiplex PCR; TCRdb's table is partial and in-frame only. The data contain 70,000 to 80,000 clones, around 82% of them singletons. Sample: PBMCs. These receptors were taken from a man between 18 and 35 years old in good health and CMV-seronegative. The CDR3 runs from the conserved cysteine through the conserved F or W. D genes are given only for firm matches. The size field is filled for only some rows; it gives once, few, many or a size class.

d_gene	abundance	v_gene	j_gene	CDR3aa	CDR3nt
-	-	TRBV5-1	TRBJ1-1	CASSLTDMNTEAFF	TGCGCCAGCAGCTTGACAGACATGAACACTGAAGCTTTCTTT
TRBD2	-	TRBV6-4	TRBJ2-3	CASSEGLEQDTQYF	TGTGCCAGCAGTGAGGGACTAGAGCAAGATACGCAGTATTTT
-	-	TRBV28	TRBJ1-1	CASSLFSTNKKMNTEAFF	TGTGCCAGCAGTTTATTTAGTACGAATAAAAAAATGAACACTGAAGCTTTCTTT
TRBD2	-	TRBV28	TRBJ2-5	CASSPDPSGGETQYF	TGTGCCAGCAGCCCCGACCCTAGCGGGGGGGAGACCCAGTACTTC
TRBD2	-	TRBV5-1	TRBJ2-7	CASSVGTRNEQYF	TGCGCCAGCAGCGTCGGGACTAGGAACGAGCAGTACTTC
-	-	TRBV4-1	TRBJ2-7	CASSQDIGISSWEQYF	TGCGCCAGCAGCCAAGATATCGGGATCTCTTCGTGGGAGCAGTACTTC
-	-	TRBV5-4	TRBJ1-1	CASSLGGVQRIMNTEAFF	TGTGCCAGCAGCTTGGGGGGGGTGCAAAGAATCATGAACACTGAAGCTTTCTTT
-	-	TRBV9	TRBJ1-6	CASSVALDINSPLHF	TGTGCCAGCAGCGTAGCCTTGGACATTAATTCACCCCTCCACTTT
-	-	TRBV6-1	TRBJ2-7	CASRQSYEQYF	TGTGCCAGTCGACAGTCCTACGAGCAGTACTTC
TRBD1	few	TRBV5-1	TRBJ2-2	CASSLKGQGAGELFF	TGCGCCAGCAGCTTGAAGGGACAGGGGGCCGGGGAGCTGTTTTTT
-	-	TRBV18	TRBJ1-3	CASSPTSYSGNTIYF	TGTGCCAGCTCACCAACGTCCTACTCTGGAAACACCATATATTTT
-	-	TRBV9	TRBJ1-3	CASSADSKSGNTIYF	TGTGCCAGCAGCGCGGACAGTAAATCTGGAAACACCATATATTTT
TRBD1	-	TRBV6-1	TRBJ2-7	CASRDDRGRYEQYF	TGTGCCAGCAGAGATGACAGGGGCCGCTACGAGCAGTACTTC
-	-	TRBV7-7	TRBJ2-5	CASSLSPGWETQYF	TGTGCTAGCAGCTTATCTCCAGGGTGGGAGACCCAGTACTTC
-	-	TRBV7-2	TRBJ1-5	CASSLALVGQPQHF	TGTGCCAGCAGCTTAGCTCTAGTAGGTCAGCCCCAGCATTTT
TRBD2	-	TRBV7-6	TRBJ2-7	CASSPLAGATYEQYF	TGTGCCAGCAGCCCTCTAGCGGGGGCCACCTACGAGCAGTACTTC
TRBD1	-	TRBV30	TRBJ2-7	CAWSVLLTGGEQYF	TGTGCCTGGAGTGTACTTTTGACAGGGGGCGAGCAGTACTTC
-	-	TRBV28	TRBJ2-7	CASSSLQGYEQYF	TGTGCCAGCAGTTCCTTACAGGGATACGAGCAGTACTTC
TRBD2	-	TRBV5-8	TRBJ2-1	CASSVGTSGYNEQFF	TGTGCCAGCAGCGTCGGGACTAGCGGGTACAATGAGCAGTTCTTC
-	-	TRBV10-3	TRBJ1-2	CAISQQDRYTF	TGTGCCATCAGCCAACAGGATCGCTACACCTTC